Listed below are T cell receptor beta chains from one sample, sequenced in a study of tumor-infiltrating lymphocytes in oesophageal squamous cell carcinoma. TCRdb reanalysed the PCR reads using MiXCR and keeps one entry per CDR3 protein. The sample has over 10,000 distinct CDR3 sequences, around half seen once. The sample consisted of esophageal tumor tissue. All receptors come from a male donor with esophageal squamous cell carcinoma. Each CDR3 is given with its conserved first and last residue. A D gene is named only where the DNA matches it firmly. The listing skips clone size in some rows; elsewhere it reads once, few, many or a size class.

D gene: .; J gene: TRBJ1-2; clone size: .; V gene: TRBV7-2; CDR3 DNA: TGTGCCAGCAGTCCCGACGGATTCTATGGCTACACCTTC; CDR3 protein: CASSPDGFYGYTF
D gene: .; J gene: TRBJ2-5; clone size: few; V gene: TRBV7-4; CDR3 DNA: TGTGCCAGCAGCTTAGGTCAGGGTGAAGAGACCCAGTACTTC; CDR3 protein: CASSLGQGEETQYF
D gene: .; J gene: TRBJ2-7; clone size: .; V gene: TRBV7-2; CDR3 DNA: TGTGCCAGCAGCTTAGTCGGCGGAACTCGGTACGAGCAGTACTTC; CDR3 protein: CASSLVGGTRYEQYF
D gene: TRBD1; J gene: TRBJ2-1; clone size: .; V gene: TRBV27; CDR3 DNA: TGTGCCAGCAGGAACAGGGGTGGGTTCTACAATGAGCAGTTCTTC; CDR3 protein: CASRNRGGFYNEQFF
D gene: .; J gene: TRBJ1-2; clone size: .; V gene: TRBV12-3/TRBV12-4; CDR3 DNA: TGTGCCAGCAGTTTGAGAAGCATTCGCGGCTATGGCTACACCTTC; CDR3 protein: CASSLRSIRGYGYTF
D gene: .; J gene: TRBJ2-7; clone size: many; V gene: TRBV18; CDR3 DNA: TGTGCCAGCTCACCAGGCAGATTCTACGAGCAGTACTTC; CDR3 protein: CASSPGRFYEQYF
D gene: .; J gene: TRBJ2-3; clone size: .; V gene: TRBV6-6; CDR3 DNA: TGTGCCAGCAGTTCGGCTAGTTCGTCAGATACGCAGTATTTT; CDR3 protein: CASSSASSSDTQYF
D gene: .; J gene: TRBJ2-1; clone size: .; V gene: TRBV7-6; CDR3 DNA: TGTGCCAGTGAACGGGAGCAGTTCTTC; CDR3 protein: CASEREQFF
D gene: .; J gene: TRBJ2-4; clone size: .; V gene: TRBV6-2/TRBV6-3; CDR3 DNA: TGTGCCAGCAAGGGAGAGGGCATTCAGTACTTC; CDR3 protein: CASKGEGIQYF
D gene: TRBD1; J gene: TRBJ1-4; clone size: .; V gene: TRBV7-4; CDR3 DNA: TGTGCCAGCAGCTTAGGGTCCAGGGGGATTGCAACTAATGAAAAACTGTTTTTT; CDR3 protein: CASSLGSRGIATNEKLFF
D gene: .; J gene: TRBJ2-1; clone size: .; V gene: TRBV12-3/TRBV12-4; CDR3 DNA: TGTGCCAGCAGTTATTTGGACAATGAGCAGTTCTTC; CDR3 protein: CASSYLDNEQFF
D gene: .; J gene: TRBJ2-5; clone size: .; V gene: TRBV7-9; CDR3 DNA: TGTGCCAGCAGCTTAGGGTACGGGGAAGAGACCCAGTACTTC; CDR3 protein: CASSLGYGEETQYF
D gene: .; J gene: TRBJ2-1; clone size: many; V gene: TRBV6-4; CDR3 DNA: TGTGCCAGCAGTGACTCACCCGACTCCTACAATGAGCAGTTCTTC; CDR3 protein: CASSDSPDSYNEQFF
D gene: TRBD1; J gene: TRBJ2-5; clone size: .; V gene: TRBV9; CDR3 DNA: TGTGCCAGCAGCGGGGGACAGGGGGCCGGGGAGACCCAGTACTTC; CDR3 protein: CASSGGQGAGETQYF
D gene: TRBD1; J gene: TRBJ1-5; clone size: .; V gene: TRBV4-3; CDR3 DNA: TGCGCCAGCAGCCAAGACGGCCAGGGGGCATATAGCAATCAGCCCCAGCATTTT; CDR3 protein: CASSQDGQGAYSNQPQHF
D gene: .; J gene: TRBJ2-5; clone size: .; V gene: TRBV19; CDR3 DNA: TGTGCCAGTAGTATAGTAGGGATGGGGACCCAGTACTTC; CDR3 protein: CASSIVGMGTQYF
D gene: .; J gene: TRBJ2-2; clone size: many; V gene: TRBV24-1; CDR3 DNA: TGTGCCACCAGTGAGTCCGGCAGGTTTAATACCGGGGAGCTGTTTTTT; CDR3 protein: CATSESGRFNTGELFF
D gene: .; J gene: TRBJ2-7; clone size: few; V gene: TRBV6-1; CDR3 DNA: TGTGCCAGCAGCCCCACCAGGTCGGGGCTTAACAACTACGAGCAGTACTTC; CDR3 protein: CASSPTRSGLNNYEQYF
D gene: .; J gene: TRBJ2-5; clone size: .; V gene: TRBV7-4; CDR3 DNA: TGTGCCAGCAGCTTATCCGGGAACCACGTACGAGAGACCCAGTACTTC; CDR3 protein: CASSLSGNHVRETQYF
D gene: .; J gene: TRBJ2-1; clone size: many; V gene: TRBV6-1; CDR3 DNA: TGTGCCAGCAGTCCACTGGTCTCCTACAATGAGCAGTTCTTC; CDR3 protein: CASSPLVSYNEQFF
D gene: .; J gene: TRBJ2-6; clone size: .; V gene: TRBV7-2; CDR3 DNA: TGTGCCAGTTTATTCTCTGGGGCCAACGTCCTGACTTTC; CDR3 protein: CASLFSGANVLTF
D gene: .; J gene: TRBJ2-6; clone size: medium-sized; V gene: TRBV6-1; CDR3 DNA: TGTGCCAGCAGCATCTCTGGGGCCAACGTCCTGACTTTC; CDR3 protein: CASSISGANVLTF
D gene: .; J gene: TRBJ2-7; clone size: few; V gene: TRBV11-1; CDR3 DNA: TGTGCCAGCAGCGGCGAAGGGGGTAGTAACTACGAGCAGTACTTC; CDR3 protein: CASSGEGGSNYEQYF
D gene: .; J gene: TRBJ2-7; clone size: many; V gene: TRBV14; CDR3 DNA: TGTGCCAGCAGCCGTGAAGCGTTCTCCTACGAGCAGTACTTC; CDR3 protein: CASSREAFSYEQYF
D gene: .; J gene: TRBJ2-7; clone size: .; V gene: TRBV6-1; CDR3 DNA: TGTGCCAGCAGTTATAAGGGGTTCACCTACGAGCAGTACTTC; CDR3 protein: CASSYKGFTYEQYF
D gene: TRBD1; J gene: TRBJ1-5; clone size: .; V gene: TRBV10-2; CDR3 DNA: TGCGCCAGCAGTGAGTCCAAGGGGGCCCAGCCCCAGCATTTT; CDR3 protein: CASSESKGAQPQHF
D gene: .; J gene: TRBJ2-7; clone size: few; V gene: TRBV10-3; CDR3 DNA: TGTGCCATCAGTGACAATAGCGGCCACGAGCAGTACTTC; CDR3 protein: CAISDNSGHEQYF
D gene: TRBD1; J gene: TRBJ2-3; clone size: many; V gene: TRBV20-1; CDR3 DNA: TGCAGTGCCGGACAGGGGTCAATAGTAGATACGCAGTATTTT; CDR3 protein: CSAGQGSIVDTQYF
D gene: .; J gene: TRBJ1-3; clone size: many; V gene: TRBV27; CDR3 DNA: TGTGCCAGCAGTTTATCGGGCAGCTCTGGAAACACCATATATTTT; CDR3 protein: CASSLSGSSGNTIYF
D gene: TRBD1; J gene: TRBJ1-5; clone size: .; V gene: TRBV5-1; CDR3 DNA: TGCGCCAGCAGCTTGAGCGGACAGGGAAGCCAGCCCCAGCATTTT; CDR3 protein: CASSLSGQGSQPQHF
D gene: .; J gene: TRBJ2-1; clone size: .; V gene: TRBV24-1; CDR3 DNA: TGTGCCACCAGTGATTTAGAGGCAGTATCCAATGAGCAGTTCTTC; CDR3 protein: CATSDLEAVSNEQFF
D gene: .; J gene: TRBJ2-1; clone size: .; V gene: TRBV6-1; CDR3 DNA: TGTGCCAGCAGGACGCGGACTGCACCCAACGAGAAGTACTTC; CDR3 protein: CASRTRTAPNEKYF
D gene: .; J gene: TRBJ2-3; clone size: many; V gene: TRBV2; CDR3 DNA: TGTGCCAGCAGGAGAGCTCATAGCACAGATACGCAGTATTTT; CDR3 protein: CASRRAHSTDTQYF
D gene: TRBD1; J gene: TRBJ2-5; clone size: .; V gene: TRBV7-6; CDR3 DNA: TGTGTCACAGGGGTTCAAGAGACCCAGTACTTC; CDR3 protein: CVTGVQETQYF
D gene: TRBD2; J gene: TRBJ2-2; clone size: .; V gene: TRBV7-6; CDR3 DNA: TGTGCTAGCAGCTTTCGGGGGGACACCGGGGAGCTGTTTTTT; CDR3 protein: CASSFRGDTGELFF
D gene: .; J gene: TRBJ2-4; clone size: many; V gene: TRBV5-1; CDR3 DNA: TGCGCCAGCAGGCGGGACGGAGCCAAAAACATTCAGTACTTC; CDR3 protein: CASRRDGAKNIQYF
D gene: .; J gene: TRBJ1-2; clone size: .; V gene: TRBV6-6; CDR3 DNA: TGTGCCAGCCCGGGACGGACGAACTATGGCTACACCTTC; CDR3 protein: CASPGRTNYGYTF
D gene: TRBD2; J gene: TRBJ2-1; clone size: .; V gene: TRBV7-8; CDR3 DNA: TGTGCCAGCAGCATAAGTGGCGGGAGAGCCCTCAATGAGCAGTTCTTC; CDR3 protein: CASSISGGRALNEQFF
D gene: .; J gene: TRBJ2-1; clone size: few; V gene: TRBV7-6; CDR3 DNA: TGTGCCAGCAGCTTAGCTGGAAGCGGGCTTGAGCAGTTCTTC; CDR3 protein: CASSLAGSGLEQFF
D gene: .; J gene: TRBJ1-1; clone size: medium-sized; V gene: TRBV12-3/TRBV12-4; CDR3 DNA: TGTGCCAGCAGTAGAGGGGATTTCGGGAACACTGAAGCTTTCTTT; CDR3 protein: CASSRGDFGNTEAFF
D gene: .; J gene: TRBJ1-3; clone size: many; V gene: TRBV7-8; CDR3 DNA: TGTGCCAGCAGCCCCGCAGGCTCTGGAAACACCATATATTTT; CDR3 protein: CASSPAGSGNTIYF
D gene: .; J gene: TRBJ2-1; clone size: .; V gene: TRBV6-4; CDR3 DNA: TGTGCCAGCAGCCAGACTGAATTCAATGAGCAGTTATTC; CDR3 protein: CASSQTEFNEQLF
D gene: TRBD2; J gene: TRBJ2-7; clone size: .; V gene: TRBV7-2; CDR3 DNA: TGTGCCAGCAGCTTAGCGGCTAGCGGAAGGACCTCCTCCTACGAGCAGTACTTC; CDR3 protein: CASSLAASGRTSSYEQYF
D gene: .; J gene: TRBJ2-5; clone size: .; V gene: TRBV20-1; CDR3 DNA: TGCAGTGCTAGAGGGGTGCCGGTCCAGTACTTC; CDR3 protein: CSARGVPVQYF
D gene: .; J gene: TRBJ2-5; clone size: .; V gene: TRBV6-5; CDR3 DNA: TGTGCCAGCAGTTACGTTGGAGGAGTGAATGAGCAGTGCTTC; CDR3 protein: CASSYVGGVNEQCF
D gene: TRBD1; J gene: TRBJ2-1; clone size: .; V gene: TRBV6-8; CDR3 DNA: TGTGCCAGCAGTTTGACTCAGGGGGCCTCCTACAATGAGCAGTTCTTC; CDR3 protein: CASSLTQGASYNEQFF
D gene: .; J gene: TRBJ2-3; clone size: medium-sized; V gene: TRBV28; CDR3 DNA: TGTGCCAGCAGTTCCAGGGTGGGGCGTGGGTACACAGATACGCAGTATTTT; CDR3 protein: CASSSRVGRGYTDTQYF
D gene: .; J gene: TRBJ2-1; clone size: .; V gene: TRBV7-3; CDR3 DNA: TGTGCCAGCAGCTTAAACCAGTACACCGGGGAGCTGTACTTC; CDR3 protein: CASSLNQYTGELYF
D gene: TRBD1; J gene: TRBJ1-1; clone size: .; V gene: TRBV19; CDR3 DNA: TGTGCCAGTAGTACGGGCCCTGGACAGGGGAACACTGAAGCTTTCTTT; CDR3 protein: CASSTGPGQGNTEAFF
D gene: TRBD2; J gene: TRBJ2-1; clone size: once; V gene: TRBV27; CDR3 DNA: TGTGCCAGCAGTTTAAACGGGCTAGCGGTTATCTACAATGAGCAGTTCTTC; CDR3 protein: CASSLNGLAVIYNEQFF